The clone carrying this TCR beta chain was seen only a few times. This record comes from a study of identical twins. Germline V lookup: CDR1 LGHDT, CDR2 YNNKEL (reference sequence). Trimming cost V 4 bases and J 6 bases, with 8 bases left between them. CDR3 length equals 12 residues. In TCRdb, the 5' RACE reads were re-called with MiXCR into one record per CDR3 protein. The sample gives approximately 250,000 distinct CDR3 sequences, 6.5% to 8% of which show up once; about 14% is in the top ten. This sample also appeared in a second study, on T cells expressing NK-cell markers. That source adds: Among CD8+ T cells from six donors, dominant NKG2C+ clonotypes accounted for roughly 1.0-7.0%.

This sequence was found in a woman younger than 30 in good health. V gene TRBV3-1 combines with J gene TRBJ2-3, with D unclear. The sample comprised CD8+ T cells sorted from blood. CDR3 amino acids: CASSPMGDTQYF. The CDR3 region has the DNA TGTGCCAGCAGCCCGATGGGGGATACGCAGTATTTT.